This entry concerns a single TCR beta chain. It has no known antigen specificity. Base-call qualities are not available, and no considerably larger clone is one nucleotide away. The record originates from a study of blood T cell repertoires in COVID-19 (TCRdb year 2020). Describing the broader study: Samples covering the acute and convalescent phases of COVID-19 were provided by collaborators in the United States, Italy and Spain. The material from the prospective study consisted of cDNA or gDNA derived from T cells, B-cell-depleted T cells, or PBMCs. The dataset comprised deeply sampled blood TCRbeta repertoires from subjects exposed to, actively infected with, or recovered from COVID-19. The repertoires were released in a freely available public database meant as a resource for research on the immune response to SARS-CoV-2. The samples were drawn from the first 160 participants of the ongoing ImmuneRACE study and from 1,254 subjects provided by 6 global collaborators. Nearly every sample came with metadata listing a de-identified subject ID, COVID-19 status, age in years and sex. Where available, HLA class I and class II types were taken from metadata supplied by the sample provider and were not determined by assay-based typing. On the study overall, not on this receptor specifically: The amount of clinical and demographic metadata varied by source and participant and was provided uncurated.

Another Seattle source contributed samples from volunteer blood donors who had recovered from COVID-19. The collaborating institutions used their own protocols to collect whole blood in K2EDTA tubes. For TCRbeta analysis, collaborators shipped samples in one of three forms: frozen whole blood, isolated PBMCs, or DNA extracted from either of those sample types. TCRbeta CDR3 regions were amplified from genomic DNA by means of the immunoSEQ Assay, a bias-controlled multiplex PCR. Per the original workflow: The number of nucleated cells in each sample was estimated by amplification of reference gene primers within the assay. To quantify the absolute abundance of each unique TCRbeta CDR3 rearrangement, sequence reads were collapsed and filtered. Productive Simpson clonality was computed per sample as the square root of Simpson's diversity index over productive rearrangements. TCRdb stores this immuneACCESS table with in-frame sequences only. Part of the clones is absent; in the studies checked, under half of the shortfall reflects unresolved V genes, and no reason is known for the rest. V, J and clone size are those of that table, while D and trimming were read from the DNA. This sample holds around 300,000 clones; approximately 86% were observed only once. The ten biggest clones cover 2.1% of the sample.

Spanning cysteine to phenylalanine, the CDR3 consists of 15 amino acids. Kept here is only the CDR3 DNA, which spans 45 bases and is read in frame from base 1. Cut back by 2 bases and 5 bases, the V and J ends lie 15 bases apart. The germline V gene yields SGDLS for CDR1 and YYNGEE for CDR2. The rearranged segments are TRBV9 and TRBJ2-3; TRBD2 might be the D gene, on 6 matching bases. Sequenced sample: peripheral blood. The TCR comes from a woman aged 30 to 39 who had recovered from COVID-19. In nucleotides, the sequence is TGTGCCAGCAGCGTCTCCGGGAGCGGTATAGATACGCAGTATTTT. Protein translation: CASSVSGSGIDTQYF.